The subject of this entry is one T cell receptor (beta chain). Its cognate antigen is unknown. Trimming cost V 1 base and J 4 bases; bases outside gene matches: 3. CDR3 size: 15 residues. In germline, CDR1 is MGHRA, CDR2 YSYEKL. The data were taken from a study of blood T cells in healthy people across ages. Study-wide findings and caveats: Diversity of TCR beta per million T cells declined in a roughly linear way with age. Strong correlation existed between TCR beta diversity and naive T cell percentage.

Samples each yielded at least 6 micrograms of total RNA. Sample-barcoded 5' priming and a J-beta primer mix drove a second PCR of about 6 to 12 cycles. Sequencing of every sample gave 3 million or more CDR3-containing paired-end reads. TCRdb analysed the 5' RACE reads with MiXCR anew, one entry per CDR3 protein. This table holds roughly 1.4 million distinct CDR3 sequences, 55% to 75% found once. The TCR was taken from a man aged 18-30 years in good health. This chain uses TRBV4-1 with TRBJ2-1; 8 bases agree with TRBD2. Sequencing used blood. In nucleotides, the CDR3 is TGCGCCAGCAGCCAAGTACTAGCGGAGTACAATGAGCAGTTCTTC. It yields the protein CASSQVLAEYNEQFF.